This T cell receptor (beta chain) is from a study of blood T cells in healthy people across ages. Notes on the study in general: Investigators treated diversity estimates from one million T cells as underestimates.

In terms of origin and age, donors were healthy Caucasian individuals from Russia aged about 6 to 100. With a J-beta primer mix and a sample-barcoded 5' primer, a second PCR ran 7 to 11 cycles. TCRdb processed the 5' RACE reads anew with MiXCR; each CDR3 protein has one entry. The sample contains roughly 1,700,000 distinct CDR3 sequences, 25% to 30% of which appear only once. Many counts were recorded for this clonotype. As yet, its antigen is unknown. Trimming took off 6 bases at V and 4 bases at J, with 12 bases between the two ends. The CDR3 contains 13 residues. This TCR came from a woman under 40 in good health. The sample comprised blood. The chain couples TRBV12-3 or TRBV12-4 to TRBJ2-5; the D gene is possibly TRBD2 (5 bases). Here the CDR3 reads CASSLLVGETQYF. CDR3 bases: TGTGCCAGCAGCCTACTAGTCGGAGAGACCCAGTACTTC.